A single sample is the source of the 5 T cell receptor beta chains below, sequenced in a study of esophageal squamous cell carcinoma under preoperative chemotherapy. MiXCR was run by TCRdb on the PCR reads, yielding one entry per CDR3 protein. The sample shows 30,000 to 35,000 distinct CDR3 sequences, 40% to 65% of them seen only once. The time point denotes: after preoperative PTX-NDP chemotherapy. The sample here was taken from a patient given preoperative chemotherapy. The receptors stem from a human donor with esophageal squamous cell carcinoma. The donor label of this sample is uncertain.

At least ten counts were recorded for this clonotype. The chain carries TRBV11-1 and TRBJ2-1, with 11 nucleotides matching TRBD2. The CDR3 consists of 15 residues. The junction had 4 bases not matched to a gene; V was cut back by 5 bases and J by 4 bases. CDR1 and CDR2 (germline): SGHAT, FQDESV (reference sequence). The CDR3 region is CASSPGTSGYNEQFF. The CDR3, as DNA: TGTGCCAGCAGCCCCGGGACTAGCGGTTACAATGAGCAGTTCTTC.

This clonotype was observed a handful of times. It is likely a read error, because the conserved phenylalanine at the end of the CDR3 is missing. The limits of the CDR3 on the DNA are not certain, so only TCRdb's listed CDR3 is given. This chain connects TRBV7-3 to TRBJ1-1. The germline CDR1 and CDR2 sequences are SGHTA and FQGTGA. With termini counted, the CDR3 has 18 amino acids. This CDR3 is CASSPGTSASKRPSTSGQ.

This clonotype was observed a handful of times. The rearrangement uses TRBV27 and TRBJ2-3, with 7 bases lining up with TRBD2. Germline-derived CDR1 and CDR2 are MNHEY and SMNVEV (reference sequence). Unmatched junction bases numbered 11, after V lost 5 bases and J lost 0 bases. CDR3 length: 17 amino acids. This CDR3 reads CASSPRGAGSSTDTQYF. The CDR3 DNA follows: TGTGCCAGCAGTCCCCGAGGAGCGGGGTCTAGCACAGATACGCAGTATTTT.

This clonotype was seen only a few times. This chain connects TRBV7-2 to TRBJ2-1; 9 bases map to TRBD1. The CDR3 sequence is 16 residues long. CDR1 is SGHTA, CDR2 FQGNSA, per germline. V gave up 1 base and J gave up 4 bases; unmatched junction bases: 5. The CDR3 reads CASSLGRTGVYNEQFF. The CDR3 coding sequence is TGTGCCAGCAGCTTAGGACGGACAGGGGTATACAATGAGCAGTTCTTC.

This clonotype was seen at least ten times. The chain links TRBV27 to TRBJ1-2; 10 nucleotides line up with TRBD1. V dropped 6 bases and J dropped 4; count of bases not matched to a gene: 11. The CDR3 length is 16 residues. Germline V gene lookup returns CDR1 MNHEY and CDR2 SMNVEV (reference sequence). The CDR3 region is CASRMTGGFSPYGYTF. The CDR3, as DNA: TGTGCCAGCAGGATGACAGGGGGCTTTTCCCCCTATGGCTACACCTTC.